The next 25 T cell receptor beta chains were all read from a single sample in a study of CD8 T cells in Susac syndrome. After extraction with the RNeasy kit, about 0.5 to 1 ug of the RNA was reverse transcribed using random hexamers. TCRdb independently ran MiXCR on the immunoSEQ multiplex PCR reads; one entry per CDR3 protein. This sample carries about 200,000 distinct CDR3 sequences, nearly 97% of them seen once, and the ten largest clones take approximately 0.09%. The specimen sequenced was CD4+ T cells from PBMCs. The receptors originated from a human donor with multiple sclerosis.

V gene TRBV4-3 combines with J gene TRBJ2-7, with 7 nucleotides matching TRBD1. The germline gives CDR1 LGHNA, CDR2 YSLEER. V gave up 4 bases and J gave up 2 bases; unmatched junction bases: 11. The CDR3 loop spans 16 amino acids. This chain's CDR3 is CASSPALTGSAYEQYF. The CDR3 nucleotides are TGCGCCAGCAGCCCAGCCTTGACAGGGTCGGCCTACGAGCAGTACTTC.

This clonotype has just one count. V gene TRBV14 combines with J gene TRBJ2-7; 8 bases are a match to TRBD2. Looked up from germline, CDR1 is SGHDN and CDR2 is FVKESK. After removal of 1 base from V and 7 bases from J, the junction contained 15 bases not matched to a gene. This CDR3 has 17 residues. The CDR3 loop is CASSQGGSGGFHGEQYF. The CDR3 DNA sequence: TGTGCCAGCAGCCAAGGGGGGAGCGGGGGCTTCCATGGAGAGCAGTACTTC.

The gene calls are TRBV5-1 and TRBJ2-3; perhaps TRBD2 as D (6 bases). CDR1 is SGHRS, CDR2 YFSETQ, per germline. The CDR3 runs 15 residues. V was clipped by 0 bases and J by 4 bases, with 12 bases between them. This CDR3 is CASSLAAGLADTQYF. The CDR3 bases are TGCGCCAGCAGCTTGGCGGCGGGGCTTGCAGATACGCAGTATTTT.

This clonotype was picked up one time. CDR3 bases: TGCAGCGGAAGACAGGAGGAAGGCTACACCTTC. This translates into CSGRQEEGYTF. The chain joins TRBV29-1 to TRBJ1-2; tentative D call: TRBD1 (6 bases). Germline V gives CDR1 SQVTM, CDR2 ANQGSEA. The CDR3 totals 11 residues. V was trimmed by 7 bases and J by 8 bases, leaving 14 bases between them.

In this sample, this clonotype turned up once. The chain is built from TRBV6-6 and TRBJ2-1; D is uncertain. In germline, CDR1 is MNHNY, CDR2 SVGAGI (reference sequence). Trimming removed 5 bases at V and 0 bases at J, with 11 bases between. The CDR3 is 15 residues long. The CDR3 nucleotides are TGTGCCAGCAGTACCACCTTTAGCTCCTACAATGAGCAGTTCTTC. This gives the protein CASSTTFSSYNEQFF.

V usage is TRBV11-2 and J usage is TRBJ2-7; D unresolved. The germline gives CDR1 SGHAT, CDR2 FQNNGV. This CDR3 contains 15 residues. Trimming took 3 bases from V and 4 from J, leaving 16 bases between them. The CDR3 reads CASSLGIGPTYEQYF. The CDR3 nucleotides are TGTGCCAGCAGCTTGGGTATTGGCCCAACGTACGAGCAGTACTTC.

The genes are TRBV6-5 and TRBJ2-3, with D perhaps TRBD1 (5 bases). V was clipped by 6 bases and J by 5 bases, with 9 bases between them. Germline lookup yields CDR1 MNHEY and CDR2 SVGAGI. The CDR3 spans 12 residues. The CDR3 reads CASRSDRDTQYF. The CDR3 DNA sequence: TGTGCCAGCAGGTCCGACAGAGATACGCAGTATTTT.

The CDR3 nucleotides are TGTGCCAGCAGTTCCCTGGACGAGAACACTGAAGCTTTCTTT. Translated, it gives CASSSLDENTEAFF. The chain combines TRBV5-4 with TRBJ1-1; D call uncertain. Trimming left V 5 bases short and J 1 base short, with 12 bases between. The germline V gene has CDR1 SGHNT and CDR2 YYREEE (reference sequence). This CDR3 is 14 amino acids long.

The chain employs TRBV20-1 and TRBJ2-1; D assignment may be TRBD1 or TRBD2 (5 bases each). Germline loops: CDR1 DFQATT, CDR2 SNEGSKA (reference sequence). V was cut by 3 bases and J by 3 bases, with 12 bases left in between. The CDR3 loop spans 14 amino acids. Written as DNA, the CDR3 is TGCAGTGCTAGGGGGGTGGACTTCTACAATGAGCAGTTCTTC. Its translation is CSARGVDFYNEQFF.

This clonotype was seen only once. The genes are TRBV6-5 and TRBJ2-1; unclear D gene. The CDR3 contains 14 residues. Deletions cut 7 bases from V and 3 bases from J, with 13 bases between. Germline values: CDR1 MNHEY, CDR2 SVGAGI. CDR3 nucleotides: TGTGCCAGCATGGGGATAGGAAGCTACAATGAGCAGTTCTTC. Encoded protein: CASMGIGSYNEQFF.

V and J are TRBV2 and TRBJ1-6, with D possibly being TRBD1 (6 bases). CDR1 is SNHLY and CDR2 is FYNNEI in the germline V gene. This CDR3 is 13 amino acids long. V dropped 6 bases and J dropped 10 bases, with 13 bases sitting between them. The CDR3 coding sequence is TGTGCCAGCAGGAAGGGGGAAAACTCACCCCTCCACTTT. Protein: CASRKGENSPLHF. Combining the CDR3 with reference TRBV2 and TRBJ1-6 gives the whole variable domain EPEVTQTPSHQVTQMGQEVILRCVPISNHLYFYWYRQILGQKVEFLVSFYNNEISEKSEIFDDQFSVERPDGSNFTLKIRSTKLEDSAMYFCASRKGENSPLHFGNGTRLTVT.

The chain is built from TRBV30 and TRBJ2-7; D may be TRBD1 (6 bases). Germline lookup yields CDR1 GTSNPN and CDR2 SVGIG (reference sequence). Deletions cut 0 bases from V and 0 bases from J, with 12 bases between. The CDR3 has 15 residues. CDR3 DNA: TGTGCCTGGAGTGTAGGGGGAGTGCTCTCCTACGAGCAGTACTTC. It yields the protein CAWSVGGVLSYEQYF. The full variable domain, rest sourced from reference TRBV30 and TRBJ2-7, is SQTIHQWPATLVQPVGSPLSLECTVEGTSNPNLYWYRQAAGRGLQLLFYSVGIGQISSEVPQNLSASRPQDRQFILSSKKLLLSDSGFYLCAWSVGGVLSYEQYFGPGTRLTVT.

J is TRBJ1-1 and V is TRBV12-1. TRBV12-1 has pseudogene status. CDR3 length: 12 amino acids. The CDR3: CASRGTNTEAFF. The CDR3 DNA follows: TGTGCCAGCAGGGGCACGAACACTGAAGCTTTCTTT.

The DNA for the CDR3 is TGTGCCAGCAGCCTTAATCCGGCGGGCGGCTACACCTTC. Translation gives CASSLNPAGGYTF. The V and J genes are TRBV14 and TRBJ1-2; D gene ambiguous. Germline values: CDR1 SGHDN, CDR2 FVKESK. V lost 4 bases, J lost 8 bases, and 14 bases lay in between. The CDR3 spans 13 residues. The full variable domain, rest sourced from reference TRBV14 and TRBJ1-2, is EAGVTQFPSHSVIEKGQTVTLRCDPISGHDNLYWYRRVMGKEIKFLLHFVKESKQDESGMPNNRFLAERTGGTYSTLKVQPAELEDSGVYFCASSLNPAGGYTFGSGTRLTVV.

V gene TRBV2 combines with J gene TRBJ1-6, with TRBD1 identical over 8 bases. J gave up 2 bases and V 7 bases, and 10 bases lay outside the gene matches. CDR1 SNHLY and CDR2 FYNNEI come from the germline V gene. The CDR3 length is 17 residues. The CDR3 DNA follows: TGTGCCAGCAAAGTATATGAGGACAGGGCCTATAATTCACCCCTCCACTTT. It encodes CASKVYEDRAYNSPLHF.

The V and J genes are TRBV18 and TRBJ2-7, with D possibly TRBD1 on 6 matching bases. The CDR3 is 18 residues long. Germline V gene lookup returns CDR1 KGHSH and CDR2 LQKENI. Trimming removed 0 bases at V and 2 bases at J, with 20 bases between. CDR3 DNA: TGTGCCAGCTCACCACCGGGCCGAGGGGGTAGTATCGCCTACGAGCAGTACTTC. Residues: CASSPPGRGGSIAYEQYF.

This clonotype was counted a few times. In DNA form, the CDR3 reads TGCAGCGCCTTGGGGGGGACAGGGGTTGACGAGCAGTACTTC. It is translated as CSALGGTGVDEQYF. This chain connects TRBV29-1 to TRBJ2-7; 10 bases are shared with TRBD1. The germline V gene has CDR1 SQVTM and CDR2 ANQGSEA. This CDR3 contains 14 residues. With 7 bases clipped from V and 5 bases from J, the junction kept 11 bases outside the gene matches.

CDR3 residues: CASSSDRGNYGYTF. The DNA for the CDR3 is TGTGCCAGCAGCTCCGACAGGGGTAACTATGGCTACACCTTC. The chain links TRBV7-9 to TRBJ1-2; 8 bases line up with TRBD1. The germline gives CDR1 SEHNR, CDR2 FQNEAQ (reference sequence). This CDR3 comprises 14 residues. The V and J ends lost 4 bases and 1 base, in that order; junction bases with no gene match: 2.

The rearrangement uses TRBV20-1 and TRBJ1-2; maybe TRBD1 (5 bases). Germline CDR1 reads DFQATT; CDR2 reads SNEGSKA (reference sequence). Deletions cut 2 bases from V and 4 bases from J, with 11 bases between. CDR3 length equals 13 residues. CDR3: CSARQGTIYGYTF. The CDR3 DNA reads TGCAGTGCTAGACAGGGAACCATCTATGGCTACACCTTC.

This clonotype has just one count. The chain has TRBV28 and TRBJ2-1; D perhaps matches TRBD2 (6 bases). V lost 10 bases to trimming and J lost 6 bases, with 16 bases between them. This CDR3 comprises 13 residues. Germline lookup yields CDR1 MDHEN and CDR2 SYDVKM. The CDR3 is CATKDGGGNEQFF. The CDR3, as DNA: TGTGCCACCAAGGACGGGGGTGGCAATGAGCAGTTCTTC.

J is TRBJ2-1 and V is TRBV14; D ambiguous. The CDR3 runs 15 residues. Per the germline V gene, CDR1 is SGHDN and CDR2 is FVKESK. V was cut by 2 bases and J by 4 bases, with 12 bases left in between. CDR3 amino acids: CASSQKGRSYNEQFF. The CDR3 bases are TGTGCCAGCAGCCAAAAAGGCAGGTCTTACAATGAGCAGTTCTTC.

This chain joins TRBV5-4 and TRBJ1-2, with D hard to call. CDR3 size: 14 residues. V was clipped by 4 bases and J by 4 bases, with 14 bases between them. Germline values: CDR1 SGHNT, CDR2 YYREEE (reference sequence). The CDR3 protein is CASSPRTELYGYTF. The CDR3 DNA reads as TGTGCCAGCAGCCCTAGGACGGAGCTCTATGGCTACACCTTC.

This sequence joins TRBV2 and TRBJ1-2; 8 bases align to TRBD1. This CDR3 spans 13 amino acids. The V and J ends lost 4 bases and 8 bases, in that order; junction bases with no gene match: 6. Germline assignment: CDR1 SNHLY and CDR2 FYNNEI. The CDR3 nucleotides read TGTGCCAGCAGTGCGGGGACAGGTCTGGGCTACACCTTC. It codes for CASSAGTGLGYTF. Supplemented by reference TRBV2 and TRBJ1-2, the full variable domain reads EPEVTQTPSHQVTQMGQEVILRCVPISNHLYFYWYRQILGQKVEFLVSFYNNEISEKSEIFDDQFSVERPDGSNFTLKIRSTKLEDSAMYFCASSAGTGLGYTFGSGTRLTVV.

The CDR3 sequence is CACGERGAYNEQFF. CDR3 DNA: TGTGCCTGTGGGGAGCGGGGGGCCTACAATGAGCAGTTCTTC. The rearrangement uses TRBV30 and TRBJ2-1; 9 nucleotides match TRBD2. Germline assignment: CDR1 GTSNPN and CDR2 SVGIG (reference sequence). Germline trimming cut 6 bases from V and 2 bases from J; bases unmatched to any gene: 5. The CDR3 consists of 14 residues.

This chain connects TRBV30 to TRBJ1-2; the match to TRBD1 covers 8 bases. This CDR3 has 14 residues. The ends lost 3 bases at V and 2 bases at J; junction bases unmatched: 5. Germline-derived CDR1 and CDR2 are GTSNPN and SVGIG (reference sequence). CDR3 in DNA: TGTGCCTGGAGAATGCAGGGGGCAAACTATGGCTACACCTTC. It specifies CAWRMQGANYGYTF.